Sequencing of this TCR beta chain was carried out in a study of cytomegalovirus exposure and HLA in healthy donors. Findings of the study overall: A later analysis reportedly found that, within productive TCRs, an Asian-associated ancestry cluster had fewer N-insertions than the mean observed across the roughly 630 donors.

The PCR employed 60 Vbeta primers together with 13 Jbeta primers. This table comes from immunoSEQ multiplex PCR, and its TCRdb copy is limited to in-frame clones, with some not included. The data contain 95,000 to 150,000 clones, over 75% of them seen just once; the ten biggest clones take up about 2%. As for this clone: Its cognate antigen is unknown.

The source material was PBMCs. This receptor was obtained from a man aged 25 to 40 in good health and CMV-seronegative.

DNA of the CDR3: TGTGCCAGCAGTTTTAGTGGAGAGAACACTGAAGCTTTCTTT. Its protein product is CASSFSGENTEAFF. The chain couples TRBV28 to TRBJ1-1; D unresolved. V was shortened by 3 bases and J by 1 base, with 9 bases between the two germline ends. Germline V gene sequence: CDR1 MDHEN, CDR2 SYDVKM. This CDR3 region has 14 residues.